Sequencing of this T cell receptor (beta chain) was carried out in a study of T cells expressing NK-cell markers. Across the study: Obtained from sorted CD3+CD56+NKG2C+, CD3+CD56+NKG2C- and CD3+CD56-NKG2C+ T cells were the TCR beta repertoires.

cDNA encoding TCR beta was synthesized via 5'RACE template switching incorporating UMIs. One entry per CDR3 protein, without DNA, is what TCRdb gives after re-calling the 5' RACE reads. This table lists 150,000 to 180,000 distinct CDR3 sequences. The germline V gene encodes CDR1 SGHTA and CDR2 FQGTGA. This CDR3 is built from 15 residues. This chain connects TRBV7-3 to TRBJ2-1. The clonotype was recovered from a woman between 45 and 65 years old in good health. Sequenced input: blood T cells: a sorted CD56 or NKG2C T cell subset, CD4+ or CD8+ T cells, or bulk PBMC T cells (not recorded which). The CDR3 is CASSLTGVFYNEQFF.